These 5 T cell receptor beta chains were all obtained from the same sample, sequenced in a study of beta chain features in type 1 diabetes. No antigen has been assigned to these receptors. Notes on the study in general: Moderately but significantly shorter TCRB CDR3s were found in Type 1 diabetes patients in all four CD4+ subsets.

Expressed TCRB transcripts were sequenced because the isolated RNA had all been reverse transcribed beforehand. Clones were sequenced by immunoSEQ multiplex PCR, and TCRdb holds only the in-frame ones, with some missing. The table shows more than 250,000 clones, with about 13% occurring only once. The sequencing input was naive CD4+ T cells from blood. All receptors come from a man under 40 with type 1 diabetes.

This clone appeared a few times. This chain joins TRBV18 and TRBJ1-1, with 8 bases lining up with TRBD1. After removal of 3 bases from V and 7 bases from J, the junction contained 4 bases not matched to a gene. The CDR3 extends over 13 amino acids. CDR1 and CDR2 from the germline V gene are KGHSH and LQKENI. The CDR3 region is CASSPGGQVEAFF. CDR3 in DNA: TGTGCCAGCTCACCCGGGGGACAGGTTGAAGCTTTCTTT. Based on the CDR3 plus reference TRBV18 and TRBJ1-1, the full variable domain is NAGVMQNPRHLVRRRGQEARLRCSPMKGHSHVYWYRQLPEEGLKFMVYLQKENIIDESGMPKERFSAEFPKEGPSILRIQQVVRGDSAAYFCASSPGGQVEAFFGQGTRLTVV.

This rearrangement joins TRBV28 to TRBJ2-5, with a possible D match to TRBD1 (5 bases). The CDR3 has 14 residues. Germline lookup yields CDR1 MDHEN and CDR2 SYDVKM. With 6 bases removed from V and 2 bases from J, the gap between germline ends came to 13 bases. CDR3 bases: TGTGCCAGCAGCCCGGACACCCAACAAGAGACCCAGTACTTC. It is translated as CASSPDTQQETQYF.

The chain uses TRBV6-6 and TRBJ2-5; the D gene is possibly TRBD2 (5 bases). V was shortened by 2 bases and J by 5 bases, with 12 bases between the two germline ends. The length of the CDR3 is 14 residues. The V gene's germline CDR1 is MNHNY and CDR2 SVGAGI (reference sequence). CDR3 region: CASSYTGLMETQYF. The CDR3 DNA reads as TGTGCCAGCAGTTACACGGGATTGATGGAGACCCAGTACTTC.

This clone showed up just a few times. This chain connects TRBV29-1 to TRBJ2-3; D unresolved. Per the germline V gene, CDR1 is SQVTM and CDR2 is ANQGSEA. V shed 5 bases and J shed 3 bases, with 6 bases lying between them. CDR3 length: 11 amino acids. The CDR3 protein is CSVLVTDTQYF. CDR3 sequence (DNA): TGCAGCGTTTTAGTGACAGATACGCAGTATTTT.

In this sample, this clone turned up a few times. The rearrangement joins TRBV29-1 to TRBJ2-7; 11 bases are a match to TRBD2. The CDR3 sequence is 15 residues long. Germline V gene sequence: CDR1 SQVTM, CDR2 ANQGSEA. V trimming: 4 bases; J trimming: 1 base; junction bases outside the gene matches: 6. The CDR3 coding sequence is TGCAGCGTTGGGTCGGCTAGCGGGAGGTCCTACGAGCAGTACTTC. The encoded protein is CSVGSASGRSYEQYF.